Below are 17 T cell receptor beta chains sequenced from a single sample in a study of response to subunit inactivated influenza vaccine. MiXCR, run by TCRdb on the RT-PCR reads, gives a single entry per CDR3 protein. The data show approximately 500,000 distinct CDR3 sequences, roughly 13% seen once. The material sequenced was PBMCs from blood, taken 45 days after vaccination. The source of these receptors is a man aged 45-65 years who received an inactivated influenza vaccine.

This clonotype was found a few times. The rearrangement uses TRBV19 and TRBJ1-5; TRBD1 might be the D (6 bases). The V gene lost 10 bases and the J gene lost 1 base, with 14 bases spanning the gap. This CDR3 is built from 14 residues. The germline CDR1 and CDR2 sequences are LNHDA and SQIVND (reference sequence). CDR3 loop: CATFLQGSNQPQHF. The CDR3 DNA reads TGTGCCACCTTCCTCCAGGGGAGCAATCAGCCCCAGCATTTT.

This clonotype was seen many times. The chain recombines TRBV6-5 with TRBJ1-1; D unclear. The V end lost 2 bases, the J end lost 6 bases, and 13 bases lay between the germline ends. The CDR3 covers 14 residues. Germline V lookup: CDR1 MNHEY, CDR2 SVGAGI. The CDR3 loop is CASSYGRDTSEAFF. Here the CDR3 DNA reads TGTGCCAGCAGTTACGGCCGGGATACTTCTGAAGCTTTCTTT.

The chain joins TRBV20-1 to TRBJ1-5, with 8 positions matching TRBD1. From germline, CDR1 is DFQATT and CDR2 SNEGSKA (reference sequence). The CDR3 contains 15 residues. V lost 4 bases and J lost 6; bases outside the gene matches: 11. The CDR3 DNA sequence: TGCAGTGCTATCTCGGACAGGGTGTATCCTCAGCCCCAGCATTTT. As protein: CSAISDRVYPQPQHF.

This clonotype was observed a handful of times. The rearrangement links TRBV24-1 to TRBJ2-1; perhaps TRBD2 as D (5 bases). The V gene lost 2 bases and the J gene lost 0 bases, with 7 bases spanning the gap. The length of the CDR3 is 15 residues. Germline-derived CDR1 and CDR2 are KGHDR and SFDVKD. CDR3 region: CATSDSRASYNEQFF. DNA of the CDR3: TGTGCCACCAGTGATTCGAGGGCCTCCTACAATGAGCAGTTCTTC.

The table lists this clonotype with a few counts. This chain uses TRBV14 with TRBJ2-1, with 8 bases aligning to TRBD2. The CDR3 is 16 residues long. V lost 0 bases and J lost 5; bases outside the gene matches: 6. Germline loops: CDR1 SGHDN, CDR2 FVKESK. The CDR3 loop reads CASSQELGLVNNEQFF. The DNA for the CDR3 is TGTGCCAGCAGCCAAGAGTTGGGACTAGTCAACAATGAGCAGTTCTTC.

This clonotype appeared a few times. The rearrangement links TRBV6-1 to TRBJ2-7, with 10 bases matching TRBD1. The CDR3 runs 14 residues. Germline lookup yields CDR1 MNHNS and CDR2 SASEGT. Trimming cost V 5 bases and J 3 bases; bases outside gene matches: 4. CDR3 protein: CASSTGQGNYEQYF. The CDR3 nucleotides read TGTGCCAGCAGTACGGGACAGGGGAACTACGAGCAGTACTTC.

The chain employs TRBV14 and TRBJ2-7; D not certain. The ends were cut back, 3 bases at V and 9 bases at J, with 15 bases in the middle. Germline V gives CDR1 SGHDN, CDR2 FVKESK. This CDR3 is 13 amino acids long. CDR3 sequence reads: CASSQLAGLGQYF. As DNA, the CDR3 is TGTGCCAGCAGCCAGCTCGCAGGCCTCGGGCAGTACTTC.

The rearrangement links TRBV7-9 to TRBJ2-1; tentatively, D is TRBD2 (6 bases). The CDR3 loop spans 15 amino acids. V was shortened by 5 bases and J by 5 bases, with 16 bases between the two germline ends. Germline assignment: CDR1 SEHNR and CDR2 FQNEAQ (reference sequence). The CDR3 DNA is TGTGCCAGCAGCCCAGCCGGAGGACTAAACAATGAGCAGTTCTTC. Translating it yields CASSPAGGLNNEQFF.

This clonotype has more than one count but fewer than ten. The chain carries TRBV3-1 and TRBJ2-3; 8 nucleotides agree with TRBD2. V was clipped by 4 bases and J by 3 bases; unmatched bases: 6. Germline assignment: CDR1 LGHDT and CDR2 YNNKEL (reference sequence). The CDR3 length is 15 residues. CDR3 DNA sequence: TGTGCCAGCAGCCCAACCGGGGGGGCGACAGATACGCAGTATTTT. Residues: CASSPTGGATDTQYF.

This clonotype was observed many times. CDR3 sequence reads: CASSYDRVNQPQHF. DNA for the CDR3: TGTGCCAGCAGTTACGACAGGGTCAATCAGCCCCAGCATTTT. The chain is built from TRBV6-6 and TRBJ1-5; 7 bases agree with TRBD1. Germline CDR1 reads MNHNY; CDR2 reads SVGAGI (reference sequence). This CDR3 comprises 14 residues. V trimming: 2 bases; J trimming: 3 bases; junction bases outside the gene matches: 1.

The chain employs TRBV11-2 and TRBJ2-1, with 13 positions matching TRBD2. The CDR3 covers 19 residues. From germline, CDR1 is SGHAT and CDR2 FQNNGV. V lost 3 bases and J lost 9; bases outside the gene matches: 17. The CDR3 coding sequence is TGTGCCAGCAGCTTCCGGACTAGCGGGGGAGCCCATACCCTCAGTGAGCAGTTCTTC. The encoded protein is CASSFRTSGGAHTLSEQFF.

With respect to this clonotype: The junction departs from the called germline gene at one end, perhaps through a read error. The rearrangement joins TRBV4-2 to TRBJ2-7, with TRBD2 as a possible D gene (6 bases). Germline V lookup: CDR1 LGHNA, CDR2 YNFKEQ. This CDR3 region has 13 residues. CDR3 protein: CAISPGVLCEQYF. The CDR3 bases are TGTGCCATCAGCCCGGGGGTCCTCTGCGAGCAGTACTTC.

There are a few counts of this clonotype. The V gene is TRBV12-3 or TRBV12-4, the J gene TRBJ2-7; D is possibly TRBD1 (5 bases). Trimming left V 7 bases short and J 5 bases short, with 15 bases between. This CDR3 has 13 residues. The CDR3 loop reads CASTRAGSHEQYF. In nucleotides, the CDR3 is TGTGCCAGCACTAGGGCAGGGTCCCACGAGCAGTACTTC.

CDR3 residues: CSVKGRQTDTQYF. CDR3 nucleotides: TGCAGCGTTAAAGGGAGGCAGACAGATACGCAGTATTTT. This sequence joins TRBV29-1 and TRBJ2-3; a possible D gene is TRBD2 (6 bases). Germline assignment: CDR1 SQVTM and CDR2 ANQGSEA. The CDR3 consists of 13 residues. V was clipped by 5 bases and J by 3 bases, with 12 bases between them.

The chain employs TRBV18 and TRBJ2-7; TRBD2 matches at 9 bases. Germline CDR1 and CDR2: KGHSH and LQKENI. V dropped 6 bases and J dropped 2; count of bases not matched to a gene: 8. The CDR3 has 15 amino acids. In DNA form, the CDR3 reads TGTGCCAGCTCCCCAAGCGGGAGGAGAACCTACGAGCAGTACTTC. Amino acid sequence: CASSPSGRRTYEQYF.

The chain is built from TRBV14 and TRBJ2-7, with 8 bases fitting TRBD1. V lost 1 base and J lost 2; bases outside the gene matches: 4. The CDR3 is 15 amino acids. The germline V gene encodes CDR1 SGHDN and CDR2 FVKESK. The CDR3 sequence: CASSQVGQDAYEQYF. The CDR3 DNA reads TGTGCCAGCAGCCAAGTGGGACAGGATGCCTACGAGCAGTACTTC.

This chain connects TRBV20-1 to TRBJ2-7, with D unresolved. CDR3 length: 14 amino acids. From germline, CDR1 is DFQATT and CDR2 SNEGSKA (reference sequence). The ends were cut back, 3 bases at V and 1 base at J, with 13 bases in the middle. CDR3 in amino acids: CSARGPGESYEQYF. CDR3 bases: TGCAGTGCTAGGGGCCCGGGTGAATCCTACGAGCAGTACTTC.